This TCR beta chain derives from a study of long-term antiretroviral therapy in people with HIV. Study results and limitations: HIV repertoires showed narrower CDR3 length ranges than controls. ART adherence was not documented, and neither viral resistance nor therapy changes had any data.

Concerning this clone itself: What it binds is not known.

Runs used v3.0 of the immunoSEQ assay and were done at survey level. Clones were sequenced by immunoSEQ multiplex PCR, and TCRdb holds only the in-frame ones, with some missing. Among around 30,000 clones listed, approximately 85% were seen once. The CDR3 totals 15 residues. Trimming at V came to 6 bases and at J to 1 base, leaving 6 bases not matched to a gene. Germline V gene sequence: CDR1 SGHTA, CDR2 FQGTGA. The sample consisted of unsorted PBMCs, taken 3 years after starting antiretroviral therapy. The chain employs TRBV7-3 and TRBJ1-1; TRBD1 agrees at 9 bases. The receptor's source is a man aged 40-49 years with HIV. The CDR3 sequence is CASRLQGAQNTEAFF. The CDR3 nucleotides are TGTGCCAGCAGATTACAGGGGGCGCAGAACACTGAAGCTTTCTTT.